This record covers a single TCR beta chain. Repertoires were generated with immunoSEQ multiplex PCR, while TCRdb's copy carries only in-frame clones and drops some. The sample lists some 400,000 clones, approximately 90% occurring once. A COVID-19 case was met by exposed participants within 2 weeks before study entry. These data are taken from a study of blood T cell repertoires in COVID-19. Study as a whole: T cells, B-cell-depleted T cells, or PBMCs supplied cDNA or gDNA.

This CDR3 has 14 amino acids. V was cut by 4 bases and J by 0 bases, with 10 bases left in between. Germline lookup yields CDR1 GTSNPN and CDR2 SVGIG (reference sequence). Sequenced: PBMCs or T cells enriched from blood (not recorded which). This clonotype was sampled from a middle-aged woman who had been exposed to COVID-19. V and J are TRBV30 and TRBJ1-3; D is unclear. CDR3 loop: CAWKSVNSGNTIYF. Written as DNA, the CDR3 is TGTGCCTGGAAGTCAGTGAACTCTGGAAACACCATATATTTT. Full variable domain (remainder filled in from reference TRBV30 and TRBJ1-3): SQTIHQWPATLVQPVGSPLSLECTVEGTSNPNLYWYRQAAGRGLQLLFYSVGIGQISSEVPQNLSASRPQDRQFILSSKKLLLSDSGFYLCAWKSVNSGNTIYFGEGSWLTVV.